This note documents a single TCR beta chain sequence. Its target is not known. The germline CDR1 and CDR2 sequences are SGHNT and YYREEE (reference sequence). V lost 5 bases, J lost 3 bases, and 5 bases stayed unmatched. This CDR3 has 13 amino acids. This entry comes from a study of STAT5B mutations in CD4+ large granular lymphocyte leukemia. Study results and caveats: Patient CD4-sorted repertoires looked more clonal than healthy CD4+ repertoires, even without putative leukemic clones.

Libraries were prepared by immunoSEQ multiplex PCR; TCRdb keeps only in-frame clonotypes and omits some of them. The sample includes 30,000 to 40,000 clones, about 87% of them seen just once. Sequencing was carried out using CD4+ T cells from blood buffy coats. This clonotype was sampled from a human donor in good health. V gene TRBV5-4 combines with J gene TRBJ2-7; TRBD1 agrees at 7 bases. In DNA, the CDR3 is TGTGCCAGCAGTCCCGGACAGGACTACGAGCAGTACTTC. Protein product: CASSPGQDYEQYF. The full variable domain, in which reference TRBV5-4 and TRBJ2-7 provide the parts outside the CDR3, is ETGVTQSPTHLIKTRGQQVTLRCSSQSGHNTVSWYQQALGQGPQFIFQYYREEENGRGNFPPRFSGLQFPNYSSELNVNALELDDSALYLCASSPGQDYEQYFGPGTRLTVT.